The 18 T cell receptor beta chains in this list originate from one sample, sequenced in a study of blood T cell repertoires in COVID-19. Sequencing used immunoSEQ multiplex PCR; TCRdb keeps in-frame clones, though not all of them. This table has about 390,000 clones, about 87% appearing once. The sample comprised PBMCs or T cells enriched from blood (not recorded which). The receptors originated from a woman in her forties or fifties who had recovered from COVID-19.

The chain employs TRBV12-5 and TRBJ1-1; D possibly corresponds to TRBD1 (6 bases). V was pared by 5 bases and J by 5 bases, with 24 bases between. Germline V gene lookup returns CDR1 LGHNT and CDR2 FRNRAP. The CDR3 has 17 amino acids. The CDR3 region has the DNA TGTGCTAGTGGTCAATCCGTAGGGACAAGGGGTGGGACTGAAGCTTTCTTT. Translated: CASGQSVGTRGGTEAFF.

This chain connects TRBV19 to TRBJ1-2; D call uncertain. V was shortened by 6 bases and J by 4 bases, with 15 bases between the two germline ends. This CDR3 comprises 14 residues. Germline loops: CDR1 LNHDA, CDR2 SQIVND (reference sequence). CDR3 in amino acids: CASSVPGAGYGYTF. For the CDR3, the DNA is TGTGCCAGTAGCGTTCCGGGCGCGGGCTATGGCTACACCTTC. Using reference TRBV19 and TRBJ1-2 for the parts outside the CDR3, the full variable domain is DGGITQSPKYLFRKEGQNVTLSCEQNLNHDAMYWYRQDPGQGLRLIYYSQIVNDFQKGDIAEGYSVSREKKESFPLTVTSAQKNPTAFYLCASSVPGAGYGYTFGSGTRLTVV.

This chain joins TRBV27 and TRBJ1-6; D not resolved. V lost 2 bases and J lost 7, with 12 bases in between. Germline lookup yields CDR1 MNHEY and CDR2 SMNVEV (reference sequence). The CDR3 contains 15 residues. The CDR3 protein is CASSLEAGRNSPLHF. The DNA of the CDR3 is TGTGCCAGCAGTTTAGAGGCGGGGAGGAATTCACCCCTCCACTTT.

As DNA, the CDR3 is TGCGCCAGCAGCCCCAGGGGCCGGGCGTACGAGCAGTACTTC. It specifies CASSPRGRAYEQYF. The chain joins TRBV4-1 to TRBJ2-7; the D gene is possibly TRBD1 (6 bases). The CDR3 sequence is 14 residues long. CDR1 and CDR2 from the germline V gene are MGHRA and YSYEKL. The ends were cut back, 4 bases at V and 4 bases at J, with 14 bases in the middle.

The CDR3 is CASSPGTGGLVTEAFF. In DNA form, the CDR3 reads TGTGCCAGCAGCCCGGGGACAGGGGGTTTGGTGACTGAAGCTTTCTTT. The rearrangement uses TRBV9 and TRBJ1-1, with 11 nucleotides matching TRBD1. V dropped 4 bases and J dropped 5; count of bases not matched to a gene: 10. From germline, CDR1 is SGDLS and CDR2 YYNGEE. This CDR3 has 16 residues.

CDR3 bases: TGCGCCAGCAGCCCAGGACAGGTATCCTACAATGAGCAGTTCTTC. Translated, it gives CASSPGQVSYNEQFF. The rearrangement links TRBV4-3 to TRBJ2-1; 7 bases map to TRBD1. This CDR3 comprises 15 residues. The ends lost 4 bases at V and 1 base at J; junction bases unmatched: 4. Germline assignment: CDR1 LGHNA and CDR2 YSLEER.

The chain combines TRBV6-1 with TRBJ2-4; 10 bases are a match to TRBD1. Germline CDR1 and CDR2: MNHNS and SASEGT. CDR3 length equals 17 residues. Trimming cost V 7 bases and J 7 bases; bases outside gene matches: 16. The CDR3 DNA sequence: TGTGCCAGCAATGAGGACAGGGGGAATAGGTTGGGGAACATTCAGTACTTC. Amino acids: CASNEDRGNRLGNIQYF.

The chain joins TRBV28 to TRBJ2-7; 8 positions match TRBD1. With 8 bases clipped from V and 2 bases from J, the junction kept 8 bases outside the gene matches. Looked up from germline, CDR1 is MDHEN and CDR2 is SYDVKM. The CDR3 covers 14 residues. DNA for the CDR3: TGTGCCAGCCCGACCGGGACAGGTGCCTACGAGCAGTACTTC. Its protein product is CASPTGTGAYEQYF.

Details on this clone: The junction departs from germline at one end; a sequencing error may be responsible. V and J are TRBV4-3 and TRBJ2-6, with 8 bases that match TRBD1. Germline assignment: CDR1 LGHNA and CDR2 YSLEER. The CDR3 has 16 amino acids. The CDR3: CTSSQETGAGANVLTF. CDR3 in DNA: TGCACCAGCAGCCAAGAGACAGGGGCTGGGGCCAACGTCCTGACTTTC.

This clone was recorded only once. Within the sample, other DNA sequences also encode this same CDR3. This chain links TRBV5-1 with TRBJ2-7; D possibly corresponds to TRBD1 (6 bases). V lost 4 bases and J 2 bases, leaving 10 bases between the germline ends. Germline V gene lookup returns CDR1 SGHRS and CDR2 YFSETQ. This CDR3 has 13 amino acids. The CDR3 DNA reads TGCGCCAGCAGCCCGACAGGAGCCTACGAGCAGTACTTC. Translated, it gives CASSPTGAYEQYF.

CDR3 loop: CATSGQPNTEAFF. The DNA for the CDR3 is TGTGCCACGTCCGGACAACCAAACACTGAAGCTTTCTTT. V gene TRBV19 combines with J gene TRBJ1-1; a weak D match, TRBD1 (5 bases). Trimming stripped 10 bases from V and 2 bases from J, with 14 bases between. CDR3 size: 13 residues. Germline values: CDR1 LNHDA, CDR2 SQIVND (reference sequence).

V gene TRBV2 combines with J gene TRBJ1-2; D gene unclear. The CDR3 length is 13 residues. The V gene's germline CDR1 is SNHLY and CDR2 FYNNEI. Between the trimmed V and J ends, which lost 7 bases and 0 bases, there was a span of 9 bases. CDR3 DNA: TGTGCCAGCAAAGGCGAGGCTAACTATGGCTACACCTTC. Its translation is CASKGEANYGYTF. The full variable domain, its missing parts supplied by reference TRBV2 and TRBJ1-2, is EPEVTQTPSHQVTQMGQEVILRCVPISNHLYFYWYRQILGQKVEFLVSFYNNEISEKSEIFDDQFSVERPDGSNFTLKIRSTKLEDSAMYFCASKGEANYGYTFGSGTRLTVV.

CDR3 loop: CASSQQTGNTIYF. The DNA of the CDR3 is TGTGCCAGCAGCCAACAGACTGGAAACACCATATATTTT. This chain links TRBV3-1 (or the pseudogene TRBV3-2) with TRBJ1-3, with unresolved D. The CDR3 extends over 13 amino acids. V dropped 2 bases and J dropped 2 bases, with 4 bases sitting between them. CDR1 and CDR2 (germline): LGHDT, YNNKEL (reference sequence).

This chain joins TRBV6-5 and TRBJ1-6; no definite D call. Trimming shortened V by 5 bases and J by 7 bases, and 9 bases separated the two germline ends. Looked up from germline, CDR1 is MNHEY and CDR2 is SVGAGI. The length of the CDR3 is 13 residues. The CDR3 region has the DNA TGTGCCAGCAGTCCGGGTCCGAATTCACCCCTCCACTTT. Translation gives CASSPGPNSPLHF.

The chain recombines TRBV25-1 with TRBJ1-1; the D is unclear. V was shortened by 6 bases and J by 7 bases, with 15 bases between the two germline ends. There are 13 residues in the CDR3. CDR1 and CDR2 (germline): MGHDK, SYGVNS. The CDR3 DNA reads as TGTGCCAGCAGCATATTCGGTGCGGTTGAAGCTTTCTTT. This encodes CASSIFGAVEAFF.

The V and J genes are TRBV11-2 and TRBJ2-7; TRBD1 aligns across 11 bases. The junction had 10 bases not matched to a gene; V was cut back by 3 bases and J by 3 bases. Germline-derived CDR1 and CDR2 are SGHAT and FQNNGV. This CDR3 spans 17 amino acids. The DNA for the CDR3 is TGTGCCAGCAGCTTCCAATCTTGGGACAGGGGGTTCTACGAGCAGTACTTC. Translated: CASSFQSWDRGFYEQYF.

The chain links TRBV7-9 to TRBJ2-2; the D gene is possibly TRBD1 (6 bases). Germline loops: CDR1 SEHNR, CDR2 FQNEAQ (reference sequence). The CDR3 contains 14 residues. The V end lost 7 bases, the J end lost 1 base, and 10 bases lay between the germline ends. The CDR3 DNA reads TGTGCCAGCACCGTGGGACAGAACACCGGGGAGCTGTTTTTT. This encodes CASTVGQNTGELFF.

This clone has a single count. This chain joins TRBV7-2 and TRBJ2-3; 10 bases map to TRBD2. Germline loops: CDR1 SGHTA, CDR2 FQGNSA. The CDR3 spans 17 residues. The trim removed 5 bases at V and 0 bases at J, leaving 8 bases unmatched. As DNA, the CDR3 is TGTGCCAGCAGCCCAAGGACTAGCGGAGGAAGCACAGATACGCAGTATTTT. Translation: CASSPRTSGGSTDTQYF. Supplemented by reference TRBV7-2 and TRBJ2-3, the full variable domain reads GAGVSQSPSNKVTEKGKDVELRCDPISGHTALYWYRQSLGQGLEFLIYFQGNSAPDKSGLPSDRFSAERTGGSVSTLTIQRTQQEDSAVYLCASSPRTSGGSTDTQYFGPGTRLTVL.